The 11 T cell receptor beta chains given below trace back to one sample, sequenced in a study of tissue T cells after allogeneic stem cell transplantation (dated by TCRdb to between 2020 and 2023). In light of the paper, this sample's time point label describes: human tissue collected at research (rapid) autopsy. Library creation used the immunoSEQ multiplex PCR assay. As stored in TCRdb, this immuneACCESS dataset retains in-frame rearrangements with V and J assigned. A fraction of the clones does not appear; measured against another copy, unresolved V genes explain less than half of the discrepancy, and the remainder lacks a known reason. In this sample the table shows some 5,000 clones, roughly three quarters of which occur a single time. The ten largest make up about 25% of the sample. The sequencing used duodenal tissue, collected at autopsy. These receptors were taken from a female patient aged 18-55 years with steroid-refractory graft-versus-host disease after an allogeneic stem cell transplant. Some T cells seen after a transplant may have their origin in the graft donor.

The CDR3 DNA reads as TGTGCCAGCAGCTTATCCGGGACAGAAAGCTCCTACGAGCAGTACTTC. This sequence encodes CASSLSGTESSYEQYF. The chain recombines TRBV11-1 with TRBJ2-7; 7 bases align to TRBD1. CDR1 SGHAT and CDR2 FQDESV come from the germline V gene (reference sequence). The CDR3 has 16 residues. Unmatched junction bases numbered 7, after V lost 2 bases and J lost 0 bases.

The chain joins TRBV5-1 to TRBJ2-3, with no clear D. Trimming left V 0 bases short and J 5 bases short, with 13 bases between. The CDR3 sequence is 15 residues long. Germline-derived CDR1 and CDR2 are SGHRS and YFSETQ. This CDR3 reads CASSLEKRIGDTQYF. DNA for the CDR3: TGCGCCAGCAGCTTGGAGAAGAGGATCGGAGATACGCAGTATTTT. The full variable domain, completed using reference TRBV5-1 and TRBJ2-3, is KAGVTQTPRYLIKTRGQQVTLSCSPISGHRSVSWYQQTPGQGLQFLFEYFSETQRNKGNFPGRFSGRQFSNSRSEMNVSTLELGDSALYLCASSLEKRIGDTQYFGPGTRLTVL.

The J gene is TRBJ2-2, the V gene TRBV5-1; D call uncertain. V lost 5 bases and J lost 1, with 9 bases in between. CDR1 SGHRS and CDR2 YFSETQ come from the germline V gene. The CDR3 is made up of 14 amino acids. DNA for the CDR3: TGCGCCAGCAGTTTTGGGGTGAACACCGGGGAGCTGTTTTTT. This translates into CASSFGVNTGELFF.

V is TRBV6-2 or TRBV6-3 and J is TRBJ2-2; D not resolved. The ends were cut back, 3 bases at V and 6 bases at J, with 11 bases in the middle. The CDR3 is 14 amino acids. The germline V gene has CDR1 MNHEY and CDR2 SVGEGT. CDR3: CASSYVHPPGELFF. The CDR3 nucleotides are TGTGCCAGCAGTTATGTACACCCACCCGGGGAGCTGTTTTTT.

This clone was seen a few times. The V gene is TRBV5-3, the J gene TRBJ2-1, with TRBD2 matching 8 bases. TRBV5-3 is sorted into the ORF group, with uncertain function. The CDR3 is 13 residues long. The V gene end was trimmed by 6 bases and the J gene end by 6 bases; junction bases not matched to a gene: 5. The CDR3 sequence is CARTGRACNEQFF. In DNA form, the CDR3 reads TGTGCCAGAACCGGGAGGGCCTGCAATGAGCAGTTCTTC.

The genes are TRBV27 and TRBJ2-7; TRBD2 matches 11 bases. After removal of 2 bases from V and 6 bases from J, the junction contained 3 bases not matched to a gene. This CDR3 has 14 residues. Germline CDR1 reads MNHEY; CDR2 reads SMNVEV (reference sequence). CDR3 amino acids: CASSLGGTSGEQYF. In DNA, the CDR3 is TGTGCCAGCAGTTTAGGGGGGACTAGCGGCGAGCAGTACTTC.

V and J are TRBV10-3 and TRBJ1-5; no clear D gene. V was trimmed by 2 bases and J by 0 bases, leaving 5 bases between them. CDR1 is ENHRY, CDR2 SYGVKD, per germline. The CDR3 spans 14 residues. The CDR3 nucleotides read TGTGCCATCAGTGAGGGGGTTAGCAATCAGCCCCAGCATTTT. It is translated as CAISEGVSNQPQHF.

This clone was detected only a few times. V gene TRBV4-2 combines with J gene TRBJ1-4, with a tentative D call TRBD1 (5 bases). Trimming removed 1 base at V and 4 bases at J, with 7 bases between. CDR1 and CDR2 from the germline V gene are LGHNA and YNFKEQ. This CDR3 region has 14 residues. CDR3 nucleotide sequence: TGTGCCAGCAGCCAAGGACAGCTTAATGAAAAACTGTTTTTT. The encoded protein is CASSQGQLNEKLFF.

This rearrangement joins TRBV9 to TRBJ2-7; 7 nucleotides align to TRBD2. CDR1 is SGDLS, CDR2 YYNGEE, per germline. V gave up 7 bases and J gave up 3 bases; unmatched junction bases: 10. CDR3 length: 14 amino acids. In DNA form, the CDR3 reads TGTGCCAGCGGGAGGGCGGCACGAAACTACGAGCAGTACTTC. This encodes CASGRAARNYEQYF.

This clone occurred a few times. The V and J genes are TRBV7-9 and TRBJ2-7, with a possible D match to TRBD2 (5 bases). V dropped 6 bases and J dropped 2 bases, with 17 bases sitting between them. The CDR3 extends over 15 amino acids. Germline CDR1 is SEHNR and CDR2 is FQNEAQ (reference sequence). CDR3 sequence reads: CASSSPGGFPYEQYF. The CDR3 DNA reads as TGTGCCAGCAGTTCCCCCGGAGGCTTCCCCTACGAGCAGTACTTC.

CDR3 nucleotides: TGCGCCAGCAGCTCCAGGGGGGGCTACGAGCAGTACTTC. Translation gives CASSSRGGYEQYF. J is TRBJ2-7 and V is TRBV5-1; D is perhaps TRBD1 or TRBD2 (7 bases each). Trimming pared 3 bases from V and 3 bases from J, leaving 10 bases between. The CDR3 contains 13 residues. Germline-derived CDR1 and CDR2 are SGHRS and YFSETQ.